A selection of T cell receptor beta chains follows, all from one sample in a study of T cell responses to AZD1222 COVID-19 vaccine. The table came from immunoSEQ multiplex PCR; TCRdb's copy has only in-frame clones and leaves some out. The data contain over 130,000 clones, 75% to 90% of them seen just once; the ten biggest clones take up about 4.4%. Sequences were derived from peripheral blood, sampled on day 0 of AZD1222 vaccination. The receptors here all came from an adult in good health. CDR3s include the opening cysteine and the closing phenylalanine or tryptophan. A D gene is named only where the DNA matches it firmly. The listing skips clone size in some rows; elsewhere it reads once, few, many or a size class.

j_call: TRBJ1-1
clone_size: .
d_call: TRBD1
v_call: TRBV5-1
cdr3_nt: TGCGCCAGCAGCGTGACAGGGGGGATTGAATTGGCTGAAGCTTTCTTT
cdr3_aa: CASSVTGGIELAEAFF

j_call: TRBJ2-1
clone_size: once
d_call: .
v_call: TRBV30
cdr3_nt: TGTGCCTGGAGTGGGACTAGTAGAGGGGGTTACAATGAGCAGTTCTTC
cdr3_aa: CAWSGTSRGGYNEQFF

j_call: TRBJ1-2
clone_size: .
d_call: .
v_call: TRBV11-2
cdr3_nt: TGTGCCAGCAGCTTAGTACTGGGGCTTGGCTACACCTTC
cdr3_aa: CASSLVLGLGYTF

j_call: TRBJ1-4
clone_size: .
d_call: TRBD1
v_call: TRBV28
cdr3_nt: TGTGCCAGCAGTTTGGGACCGGGACAGGCTAATGAAAAACTGTTTTTT
cdr3_aa: CASSLGPGQANEKLFF

j_call: TRBJ1-3
clone_size: .
d_call: .
v_call: TRBV4-1
cdr3_nt: TGCGCCAGCAGCCAAAAAAGGGTACAGGGAGGCACCTCTGGAAACACCATATATTTT
cdr3_aa: CASSQKRVQGGTSGNTIYF

j_call: TRBJ1-1
clone_size: .
d_call: .
v_call: TRBV20-1
cdr3_nt: TGCAGTGCTAAGAAGAACACTGAAGCTTTCTTT
cdr3_aa: CSAKKNTEAFF

j_call: TRBJ2-5
clone_size: once
d_call: TRBD2
v_call: TRBV27
cdr3_nt: TGTGCCAGCAGTTATCTAGCGGGAGGCCCGAGGGAGACCCAGTACTTC
cdr3_aa: CASSYLAGGPRETQYF

j_call: TRBJ2-1
clone_size: .
d_call: TRBD2
v_call: TRBV29-1
cdr3_nt: TGCAGCGTTCCGAGCGGGGGGACCTACAATGAGCAGTTCTTC
cdr3_aa: CSVPSGGTYNEQFF

j_call: TRBJ1-2
clone_size: .
d_call: .
v_call: TRBV18
cdr3_nt: TGTGCCAGCTCATTCCTTGATAGTTCTAACTATGGCTACACCTTC
cdr3_aa: CASSFLDSSNYGYTF

j_call: TRBJ2-3
clone_size: .
d_call: .
v_call: TRBV5-1
cdr3_nt: TGCGCCAGCAGCTCTGGGGGGGCTGGGCCAGATACGCAGTATTTT
cdr3_aa: CASSSGGAGPDTQYF

j_call: TRBJ2-7
clone_size: .
d_call: .
v_call: TRBV28
cdr3_nt: TGTGCCAGCAGTCTGACTCAGGGCTACGAGCAGTACTTC
cdr3_aa: CASSLTQGYEQYF

j_call: TRBJ1-5
clone_size: .
d_call: .
v_call: TRBV6-6
cdr3_nt: TGTGCCACATCGGAGGGTGTAATTAATCAGCCCCAGCATTTT
cdr3_aa: CATSEGVINQPQHF

j_call: TRBJ2-2
clone_size: .
d_call: .
v_call: TRBV7-2
cdr3_nt: TGTGCCAGCAGCACACAGGGCTGGAGCACCGGGGAGCTGTTTTTT
cdr3_aa: CASSTQGWSTGELFF

j_call: TRBJ2-7
clone_size: once
d_call: TRBD1
v_call: TRBV6-1
cdr3_nt: TGTGCCAGCAGTGAAGATCAGGGGGCCCCCTCCGAGCAGTACTTC
cdr3_aa: CASSEDQGAPSEQYF

j_call: TRBJ1-1
clone_size: .
d_call: .
v_call: TRBV7-6
cdr3_nt: TGTGCCAGCAGCCCTGGGGCGGGAATGAACACTGAAGCTTTCTTT
cdr3_aa: CASSPGAGMNTEAFF

j_call: TRBJ1-5
clone_size: .
d_call: .
v_call: TRBV5-1
cdr3_nt: TGCGCCAGCAGGCCAGGGCCAAGCAATCAGCCCCAGCATTTT
cdr3_aa: CASRPGPSNQPQHF

j_call: TRBJ1-2
clone_size: once
d_call: TRBD1
v_call: TRBV7-2
cdr3_nt: TGTGCCAGCACCTTCCGACAGGGGAGGTACGGCTACACCTTC
cdr3_aa: CASTFRQGRYGYTF

j_call: TRBJ1-1
clone_size: once
d_call: .
v_call: TRBV24-1
cdr3_nt: TGTGCCACCAGTGATTTGCTGGGTCCCTCCTGTGAAGCTTTCTTT
cdr3_aa: CATSDLLGPSCEAFF

j_call: TRBJ1-2
clone_size: .
d_call: TRBD1
v_call: TRBV19
cdr3_nt: TGTGCCAGTAGTGTGGACAGGGCTTTTAACTATGGCTACACCTTC
cdr3_aa: CASSVDRAFNYGYTF

j_call: TRBJ1-3
clone_size: .
d_call: TRBD1
v_call: TRBV7-9
cdr3_nt: TGTGCCAGCAGCTTAACCGGACAGGGGGCTGGAAACACCATATATTTT
cdr3_aa: CASSLTGQGAGNTIYF

j_call: TRBJ2-5
clone_size: .
d_call: .
v_call: TRBV1
cdr3_nt: TGCACCAGCAGCCAAGTTGGTAGCGGGGGGGATCGGGCGCAAGAGACCCAGTACTTC
cdr3_aa: CTSSQVGSGGDRAQETQYF

j_call: TRBJ2-3
clone_size: .
d_call: .
v_call: TRBV11-1
cdr3_nt: TGTGCCAGCAGCTCGTTAGGGGCCCCAGATACGCAGTATTTT
cdr3_aa: CASSSLGAPDTQYF

j_call: TRBJ2-5
clone_size: .
d_call: .
v_call: TRBV11-2
cdr3_nt: TGTGCCAGCAGCTTAGTCGGGATCTCCCAAGAGACCCAGTACTTC
cdr3_aa: CASSLVGISQETQYF

j_call: TRBJ1-4
clone_size: few
d_call: TRBD1
v_call: TRBV18
cdr3_nt: TGTGCCAGCTCACCTAAGGACAGGGGACATAATAATGAAAAACTGTTTTTT
cdr3_aa: CASSPKDRGHNNEKLFF

j_call: TRBJ2-7
clone_size: .
d_call: TRBD2
v_call: TRBV5-1
cdr3_nt: TGCGCCAGCAGCTGGACTGAACTAGCGGGGGAGACCTACGAGCAGTACTTC
cdr3_aa: CASSWTELAGETYEQYF

j_call: TRBJ2-3
clone_size: .
d_call: TRBD2
v_call: TRBV3-1/TRBV3-2
cdr3_nt: TGTGCCAGCAGCTACCCGGGACTAGCGGGTGTCACAGATACGCAGTATTTT
cdr3_aa: CASSYPGLAGVTDTQYF

j_call: TRBJ2-7
clone_size: .
d_call: TRBD2
v_call: TRBV5-1
cdr3_nt: TGCGCCAGCAGCTATACTAGCGGGGGTTACGAGCAGTACTTC
cdr3_aa: CASSYTSGGYEQYF

j_call: TRBJ1-2
clone_size: .
d_call: .
v_call: TRBV2
cdr3_nt: TGTGCCAGCAGACTAGTCCTCGGCAGGGATAACTATGGCTACACCTTC
cdr3_aa: CASRLVLGRDNYGYTF

j_call: TRBJ1-5
clone_size: few
d_call: TRBD1
v_call: TRBV19
cdr3_nt: TGTGCCAGTAGTATTCGGGGACAGATTAGCAATCAGCCCCAGCATTTT
cdr3_aa: CASSIRGQISNQPQHF

j_call: TRBJ1-2
clone_size: .
d_call: TRBD1
v_call: TRBV5-1
cdr3_nt: TGCGCCAGCAGCCCCTGGGACAGGGCAGTGCCGGGCTATGGCTACACCTTC
cdr3_aa: CASSPWDRAVPGYGYTF

j_call: TRBJ1-4
clone_size: .
d_call: .
v_call: TRBV7-9
cdr3_nt: TGTGCCAGCAGCTCCACAACTAATGAAAAACTGTTTTTT
cdr3_aa: CASSSTTNEKLFF

j_call: TRBJ2-7
clone_size: .
d_call: .
v_call: TRBV5-5
cdr3_nt: TGTGCCAGCAGCTTAGGGGGACACGAGCAGTACTTC
cdr3_aa: CASSLGGHEQYF

j_call: TRBJ1-4
clone_size: once
d_call: TRBD1
v_call: TRBV18
cdr3_nt: TGTGCCAGCTCACCGGGACAGGATGAAAAACTGTTTTTT
cdr3_aa: CASSPGQDEKLFF

j_call: TRBJ2-4
clone_size: .
d_call: .
v_call: TRBV4-2
cdr3_nt: TGTGCCAGCAGCCAAGATCCGGGTTATAAGTACTTC
cdr3_aa: CASSQDPGYKYF

j_call: TRBJ2-5
clone_size: .
d_call: .
v_call: TRBV3-1/TRBV3-2
cdr3_nt: TGTGCCAGCAGCCTCGAGTTTCGGTCCCAGTACTTC
cdr3_aa: CASSLEFRSQYF

j_call: TRBJ2-1
clone_size: .
d_call: TRBD2
v_call: TRBV5-1
cdr3_nt: TGCGCCAGCACCCCAGGAGGCGGGGGAAAAAACAATGAGCAGTTCTTC
cdr3_aa: CASTPGGGGKNNEQFF